This T cell receptor beta chain was captured by sequencing in a study of Tregs in tolerant kidney transplant recipients. Looking at the study overall: Mixed chimerism was transient after nonmyeloablative marrow transplants from related graft donors.

The length of the CDR3 is 14 residues. In germline, CDR1 is MDHEN, CDR2 SYDVKM. The ends lost 5 bases at V and 5 bases at J; junction bases unmatched: 2. In regard to this clone: The antigen is undetermined.

Only in-frame clones appear in the TCRdb table, and some are missing; sequencing was by immunoSEQ multiplex PCR. Among some 71,000 clones, 85% to 90% were seen once, and the ten largest hold nearly 0.4%. Study-wide results and limits: Tolerant patients' donor-specific Tregs expanded beyond overall Tregs, suggesting antigen-driven growth. Changing PCR primers prevented nucleotide comparison between some patients' samples. Validation in larger populations is needed because few patients were studied.

This TCR was sampled from a human donor who received a combined kidney and bone marrow transplant. The specimen comprised CD4+ T cells from blood, sampled before the transplant. This sequence joins TRBV28 and TRBJ2-2; 10 bases line up with TRBD2. The CDR3 bases are TGTGCCAGCAGTCCTAGCGGGAGAACCGGGGAGCTGTTTTTT. Protein sequence: CASSPSGRTGELFF.